A single sample is the source of the 17 T cell receptor beta chains below, sequenced in a study of cytomegalovirus exposure and HLA in healthy donors. The PCR used 60 Vbeta and 13 Jbeta primers. The data were produced by immunoSEQ multiplex PCR, yet TCRdb's version contains in-frame clones alone and is incomplete. The repertoire holds about 94,000 clones, with approximately 74% as singletons. Sequencing was performed on PBMCs. The source of these receptors is a man aged 25-40 years in good health and CMV-seropositive.

The chain joins TRBV9 to TRBJ2-7; no definite D call. This CDR3 contains 15 residues. In germline, CDR1 is SGDLS, CDR2 YYNGEE. V was cut by 0 bases and J by 0 bases, with 10 bases left in between. For the CDR3, the DNA is TGTGCCAGCAGCGTAGCTCCGTTGAGCTCCTACGAGCAGTACTTC. Protein product: CASSVAPLSSYEQYF.

For the CDR3, the DNA is TGTGCCAGTCACAGGGAAGCCTACGAGCAGTACTTC. Protein sequence: CASHREAYEQYF. The V and J genes are TRBV5-8 and TRBJ2-7, with D possibly TRBD1 on 6 matching bases. Trimming took 8 bases from V and 2 from J, leaving 11 bases between them. The CDR3 runs 12 residues. The germline V gene encodes CDR1 SGHTS and CDR2 YDEGEE.

V is TRBV20-1 and J is TRBJ2-7; D unclear. CDR3 length: 11 amino acids. Trimming shortened V by 3 bases and J by 3 bases, and 6 bases separated the two germline ends. Germline-derived CDR1 and CDR2 are DFQATT and SNEGSKA (reference sequence). In DNA, the CDR3 is TGCAGTGCTAGGAACGGCTACGAGCAGTACTTC. Protein: CSARNGYEQYF.

This chain joins TRBV27 and TRBJ2-3, with TRBD2 matching 10 bases. The germline CDR1 and CDR2 sequences are MNHEY and SMNVEV (reference sequence). The V gene end was trimmed by 5 bases and the J gene end by 5 bases; junction bases not matched to a gene: 7. The CDR3 is 15 amino acids. The CDR3 DNA reads as TGTGCCAGCAGTCCGGGGACTAGCGCCAAAGATACGCAGTATTTT. The encoded protein is CASSPGTSAKDTQYF.

The chain employs TRBV6-5 and TRBJ2-7; TRBD2 matches 7 bases. V lost 5 bases and J lost 1; bases outside the gene matches: 2. Germline loops: CDR1 MNHEY, CDR2 SVGAGI. The CDR3 runs to 13 residues. The CDR3 is CASSQGLSYEQYF. The CDR3 DNA follows: TGTGCCAGCAGTCAGGGACTATCCTACGAGCAGTACTTC.

This clone was recorded only once. Sequence at one end of the junction differs from germline and may be a read error. The chain is built from TRBV5-1 and TRBJ1-1; no firm D call. Germline V gene sequence: CDR1 SGHRS, CDR2 YFSETQ. CDR3 size: 14 residues. The CDR3 spells CASSLQVENPEAFF. The CDR3 region has the DNA TGCGCCAGCAGCTTGCAGGTAGAGAACCCTGAAGCTTTCTTT.

The chain combines TRBV2 with TRBJ1-1, with D unresolved. Trimming shortened V by 6 bases and J by 3 bases, and 14 bases separated the two germline ends. This CDR3 spans 14 amino acids. Germline V gene data show CDR1 as SNHLY and CDR2 as FYNNEI. CDR3 nucleotides: TGTGCCAGCAGGCCGGGAGGGATTTACACTGAAGCTTTCTTT. Encoded protein: CASRPGGIYTEAFF.

The table lists this clone with a count of one. V is TRBV6-6 and J is TRBJ2-7; D remains unclear. The CDR3 is made up of 12 amino acids. Trimming removed 3 bases from V and 6 bases from J, with 9 bases in between. CDR1 and CDR2 (germline): MNHNY, SVGAGI (reference sequence). The CDR3 is CASSYVMAEQYF. Here the CDR3 DNA reads TGTGCCAGCAGTTATGTCATGGCCGAGCAGTACTTC.

This chain links TRBV4-1 with TRBJ1-2; the D gene is possibly TRBD1 (5 bases). The length of the CDR3 is 16 residues. The ends were cut back, 1 base at V and 3 bases at J, with 15 bases in the middle. Germline V gene lookup returns CDR1 MGHRA and CDR2 YSYEKL. Written as DNA, the CDR3 is TGCGCCAGCAGCCAAGGAGGCGGCAGGGCGTACTATGGCTACACCTTC. Its translation: CASSQGGGRAYYGYTF.

The V gene is TRBV28, the J gene TRBJ2-2; 8 bases agree with TRBD1. This CDR3 is 16 amino acids long. The germline V gene encodes CDR1 MDHEN and CDR2 SYDVKM. Trimming cost V 3 bases and J 5 bases; bases outside gene matches: 8. Here the CDR3 DNA reads TGTGCCAGCAGTTTGACGGGCAGGGGGCGAACCGGGGAGCTGTTTTTT. This encodes CASSLTGRGRTGELFF.

The chain is built from TRBV7-8 and TRBJ2-3; 8 bases align to TRBD2. Germline assignment: CDR1 SGHVS and CDR2 FQNEAQ. Trimming at V came to 7 bases and at J to 4 bases, leaving 10 bases not matched to a gene. The CDR3 is made up of 15 amino acids. The CDR3 DNA reads as TGTGCCAGCATCTGGGGCGCGGGAGGCGCAGATACGCAGTATTTT. Amino acid sequence: CASIWGAGGADTQYF.

The CDR3 reads CASSFSDRESGNEQFF. Written as DNA, the CDR3 is TGTGCCAGCAGTTTCTCCGACAGGGAGTCTGGCAATGAGCAGTTCTTC. The V call is TRBV28, the J call TRBJ2-1; 7 positions agree with TRBD1. The J segment lost 6 bases and the V segment lost 3 bases, leaving 11 bases of the junction unmatched. There are 16 residues in the CDR3. Germline CDR1 MDHEN, CDR2 SYDVKM. The full variable domain, with the rest looked up from reference TRBV28 and TRBJ2-1, is DVKVTQSSRYLVKRTGEKVFLECVQDMDHENMFWYRQDPGLGLRLIYFSYDVKMKEKGDIPEGYSVSREKKERFSLILESASTNQTSMYLCASSFSDRESGNEQFFGPGTRLTVL.

A single count supports this clone. The chain couples TRBV7-9 to TRBJ2-5; D not resolved. The end of the DNA is better explained by TRBJ2-7, so the J call may be wrong. The germline V gene encodes CDR1 SEHNR and CDR2 FQNEAQ (reference sequence). The CDR3 length is 12 residues. The DNA for the CDR3 is TGTGCCAGCAGCGCTGTGGAGTACGAGCAGTACTTC. Translated, it gives CASSAVEYEQYF.

The chain has TRBV19 and TRBJ2-7; possibly TRBD2 for D (7 bases). This CDR3 spans 14 amino acids. Trimming pared 1 base from V and 2 bases from J, leaving 9 bases between. The germline CDR1 and CDR2 sequences are LNHDA and SQIVND (reference sequence). CDR3 bases: TGTGCCAGTAGTATAGGAGGGGGGGCCTACGAGCAGTACTTC. Residues: CASSIGGGAYEQYF.

The V and J genes are TRBV2 and TRBJ2-5; TRBD2 is a possible D gene (7 bases). The CDR3 consists of 15 residues. Germline V CDR1 and CDR2: SNHLY, FYNNEI. V was cut by 5 bases and J by 1 base, with 14 bases left in between. The CDR3 bases are TGTGCCAGCAGTACCCAAGGGGGGGCCCAAGAGACCCAGTACTTC. Translating gives CASSTQGGAQETQYF.

This chain joins TRBV18 and TRBJ2-1; D call uncertain. V lost 3 bases to trimming and J lost 4 bases, with 13 bases between them. CDR3 size: 15 residues. From germline, CDR1 is KGHSH and CDR2 LQKENI. This CDR3 reads CASSPLGSRYNEQFF. The CDR3 nucleotides are TGTGCCAGCTCACCCCTCGGGTCCCGATACAATGAGCAGTTCTTC.

This clone occurred a few times. The chain combines TRBV2 with TRBJ2-5; 7 bases align to TRBD1. J lost 2 bases, V lost 4 bases, and 7 bases had no gene match. Germline CDR1 reads SNHLY; CDR2 reads FYNNEI. The CDR3 consists of 15 residues. The CDR3 bases are TGTGCCAGCAGTGGACAGGGTAGGGAGCAAGAGACCCAGTACTTC. This encodes CASSGQGREQETQYF.